What follows describes a single T cell receptor (beta chain). These data belong to a study of shared clonotypes between healthy human individuals. Libraries were prepared by immunoSEQ multiplex PCR; TCRdb keeps only in-frame clonotypes and omits some of them. The repertoire includes over 2 million clones, 95% of them detected once, and 0.13% sits in the top ten. The germline CDR1 and CDR2 sequences are ENHRY and SYGVKD. Trimming at V came to 6 bases and at J to 4 bases, leaving 5 bases not matched to a gene. CDR3 size: 13 residues. V gene TRBV10-3 combines with J gene TRBJ2-7; 8 nucleotides align to TRBD1. This TCR was recovered from a man younger than 30 in good health. The sequenced sample was naive CD4+ T cells sorted from blood. The subset: CD45RA+ positively selected. Here the CDR3 reads CAIRTGQGYEQYF. The DNA for the CDR3 is TGTGCCATCAGAACTGGACAGGGTTACGAGCAGTACTTC.